This entry concerns a single T cell receptor beta chain. The antigen is unknown. The table came from immunoSEQ multiplex PCR; TCRdb's copy has only in-frame clones and leaves some out. The table lists roughly 70,000 clones, nearly 85% of them singletons. The sample belongs to a study of graft-versus-host responses after intestinal transplantation. The study's findings and limits: The presence of high graft-versus-host to host-versus-graft clonal ratios in allografts characterized patients with graft-donor T cell macrochimerism. Early post-transplant HvG declines tracked with peak circulating GvH clone levels. GvH clones occurred in recipient marrow; some first appeared in ileum or blood.

Per germline, CDR1 PRHDT and CDR2 FYEKMQ (reference sequence). Germline trimming cut 3 bases from V and 1 base from J; bases unmatched to any gene: 1. There are 15 residues in the CDR3. The source is a human donor who was the organ donor for an intestinal transplant. The source was unstimulated CD4+ T cells sorted from spleen or lymph node cells, collected before transplant. J is TRBJ2-3 and V is TRBV13; 10 nucleotides align to TRBD2. The CDR3 region is CASSFGTSGTDTQYF. CDR3 nucleotides: TGTGCCAGCAGCTTCGGGACTAGCGGCACAGATACGCAGTATTTT.